The entry below gives a single TCR beta chain sequence along with its context. The antigen it binds to is not known. The junction departs from germline at one end; a sequencing error may be responsible. Each donor gave one peripheral blood draw, around 0.12 L on average, collected into heparinised tubes. A BD FACSAria II and a panel including CD45RO, CCR7, CD25, CD127, CD95 and CD27 were used to sort naive, central memory, regulatory and stem cell-like memory CD4+ T cells. Every sorted population had a purity above 95%. PBMCs were isolated immediately by Lymphoprep density gradient centrifugation and stained directly without culture. Samples were stained and sorted in pairs, with one healthy donor and one patient per experiment, so that batch effects were minimized. The data originate from a study of beta chain features in type 1 diabetes (dated by TCRdb to 2016 to 2019). Concerning the study at large: Mean age, gender distribution, total cell number and subset yield were not different between patients and healthy donors. A total of 107,917,701 sorted cells were examined across all samples, and RNA yield correlated strongly with the number of cells per subset. The study compared the TCRB repertoires of sorted circulating CD4+ T cell subsets in recently diagnosed type 1 diabetes patients with those in matched healthy donors. Naive and central memory subsets were obtained from all 30 or so donors, but regulatory and stem cell-like memory subsets were isolated from only 8 patients and 8 healthy donors.

The entire amount of isolated RNA was reverse transcribed using the High Capacity cDNA Reverse Transcription Kit, so the sequenced TCRB transcripts were expressed ones. Deep immunoSEQ sequencing was performed on naive, central memory and regulatory T cell samples, with an average of roughly 3.6 million total reads per sample. Sorted cells were lysed in RLT buffer, and RNA was extracted using DNase-treated RNeasy Micro or Mini kits according to cell number. Each cell subset was processed separately to prevent cross-contamination, with patient and healthy donor samples processed together. The immunoSEQ multiplex PCR was used to amplify TCRB sequences from cDNA, yielding 87-bp fragments that span the CDR3 region. Sequencing of the amplicons was done on the Illumina HiSeq platform. On the study's bioinformatics: Synthetic template baselines were used to correct PCR bias computationally, reads within Hamming distance 2 were collapsed together, and singletons that could not be merged were discarded. Reads were aligned against IMGT to assign V, D and J genes, CDR3 length and insertions or deletions at six rearrangement sites. Within each subset, clonotype counts were normalized to the number of sorted cells before true diversity and Gini coefficients were calculated with the tcR R package. The overlap coefficient, calculated on TCRB nucleotide sequences, was used to quantify repertoire sharing. Out-of-frame TCRB sequences from naive cells were analyzed to stand in for the pre-selection repertoire. Here the immuneACCESS table is served through TCRdb, limited to in-frame sequences with V and J called. Missing clones are a known gap in these copies; in checked studies unresolved V genes cover under half, and the rest lacks a known reason. That table supplies the V and J calls and clone size; D and trimming were determined from the DNA. Recorded for this sample are about 650,000 clones; roughly an eighth of them occurred a single time. 0.095% to 0.15% of the sample comes from the top ten.

Taken from the germline V gene (reference sequence), the CDR1 and CDR2 loops are SEHNR and FQNEAQ. CDR3 length: 13 amino acids, cysteine to phenylalanine. Kept here is only the CDR3 DNA, which spans 39 bases and is read in frame from base 1. Broader findings and caveats from the paper: Patients with type 1 diabetes made fewer insertions and deleted more nucleotides at VDJ recombination sites, implying thymic rearrangement abnormalities. Naive, central memory and regulatory TCRB repertoires appeared to be more similar among patients than among healthy donors. Sequencing cDNA rather than genomic DNA could over-represent highly expressing activated cells, although activation and CD3 levels did not differ between groups. PCR may preferentially amplify shorter templates, but because patient and control samples were amplified and corrected together, any resulting skew would affect both groups equally. Only small numbers of individuals were included in the HLA sub-analyses, which left unresolved whether HLA type had any influence on TCRB rearrangement. In all four CD4+ subsets, TCRB CDR3 length was moderately but significantly shorter in type 1 diabetes patients.

Recombination linked TRBV7-9 to TRBJ2-1; the D region possibly corresponds to TRBD2 (5 bases align). This receptor was taken from a man aged 25 to 45 with type 1 diabetes. The material sequenced was naive CD4+ T cells from blood. The cell subset or site label on this specimen signifies: true naive CD4+ T cells. The nucleotide sequence is given as TGTGCCAGCAGTTTAGACCCCACGGGGGAGCAGTTCTTC. Its product reads: CASSLDPTGEQFF.